The rows below give T cell receptor beta chains drawn from one sample of a study of blood T cell repertoires in COVID-19. Generated by immunoSEQ multiplex PCR, the TCRdb table keeps only in-frame clones and is missing some. The sample shows over 150,000 clones, approximately 86% of them seen only once. The sequenced sample was peripheral blood. The receptors were sampled from a man aged 55 to 70 with COVID-19, enrolled during active disease. The CDR3 runs from the conserved cysteine through the conserved F or W. The order of the fields is clone size, V gene, J gene, D gene, CDR3 DNA, CDR3 protein. D genes are given only for firm matches. Size values are once, few and many counts, or a class for expanded clones, and some rows have none.

clone size: .
V gene: TRBV7-9
J gene: TRBJ2-7
D gene: .
CDR3 DNA: TGTGCCAGCAGCTTAGGCAGGGCTTACGAGCAGTACTTC
CDR3 protein: CASSLGRAYEQYF

clone size: few
V gene: TRBV6-5
J gene: TRBJ2-2
D gene: TRBD2
CDR3 DNA: TGTGCCAGCGGCGGGGGCACCGGGGAGCTGTTTTTT
CDR3 protein: CASGGGTGELFF

clone size: .
V gene: TRBV6-5
J gene: TRBJ1-5
D gene: .
CDR3 DNA: TGTGCCAGCAGTCGCAAGGGGGGGCCCAATCAGCCCCAGCATTTT
CDR3 protein: CASSRKGGPNQPQHF

clone size: .
V gene: TRBV27
J gene: TRBJ2-3
D gene: .
CDR3 DNA: TGTGCCAGCAGTTTACTTCTCACAGATACGCAGTATTTT
CDR3 protein: CASSLLLTDTQYF

clone size: .
V gene: TRBV5-6
J gene: TRBJ1-5
D gene: TRBD1
CDR3 DNA: TGTGCCAGCAGCTTTGACAGGGGCCAGCCCCAGCATTTT
CDR3 protein: CASSFDRGQPQHF

clone size: .
V gene: TRBV19
J gene: TRBJ1-6
D gene: .
CDR3 DNA: TGTGCCAGTAGTAGTACAGTGAGCTCCTATAATTCACCCCTCCACTTT
CDR3 protein: CASSSTVSSYNSPLHF

clone size: .
V gene: TRBV27
J gene: TRBJ2-3
D gene: TRBD2
CDR3 DNA: TGTGCCAGCAGTTATAGCGGGGGGGCCGTTACGCAGTATTTT
CDR3 protein: CASSYSGGAVTQYF

clone size: .
V gene: TRBV2
J gene: TRBJ1-5
D gene: .
CDR3 DNA: TGTGCCAGCAGTGGCGAGGGCTGGAGCAATCAGCCCCAGCATTTT
CDR3 protein: CASSGEGWSNQPQHF

clone size: once
V gene: TRBV7-2
J gene: TRBJ1-6
D gene: .
CDR3 DNA: TGTGCCAGCAGCTTAGTACAACAGGGAAGCCGTTCACCCCTCCACTTT
CDR3 protein: CASSLVQQGSRSPLHF

clone size: .
V gene: TRBV24-1
J gene: TRBJ2-5
D gene: TRBD1
CDR3 DNA: TGTGCCACCAGTGATTTTAAGGGGGCAAGTGCAGAGACCCAGTACTTC
CDR3 protein: CATSDFKGASAETQYF

clone size: once
V gene: TRBV7-2
J gene: TRBJ2-7
D gene: .
CDR3 DNA: TGTGCCAGCAGCTTAGGCGGCGAAGGCTCCTACGAGCAGTACTTC
CDR3 protein: CASSLGGEGSYEQYF

clone size: .
V gene: TRBV7-2
J gene: TRBJ1-2
D gene: .
CDR3 DNA: .
CDR3 protein: CASSLVKWGVGTF

clone size: .
V gene: TRBV11-3
J gene: TRBJ2-7
D gene: .
CDR3 DNA: TGTGCCAGCACCTCACCGGGCGGGGGCAATTACGAGCAGTACTTC
CDR3 protein: CASTSPGGGNYEQYF

clone size: once
V gene: TRBV7-9
J gene: TRBJ1-5
D gene: .
CDR3 DNA: TGTGCCAGCAGCCCGGGGGGGGCTTTGGGCAATCAGCCCCAGCATTTT
CDR3 protein: CASSPGGALGNQPQHF

clone size: .
V gene: TRBV7-9
J gene: TRBJ1-2
D gene: TRBD1
CDR3 DNA: TGTGCCAGCAGCTTTAGGACAGGGCTCTTAATCACCTTC
CDR3 protein: CASSFRTGLLITF

clone size: .
V gene: TRBV25-1
J gene: TRBJ1-6
D gene: TRBD1
CDR3 DNA: TGTGCCAGCAGGGTGGGACAGACGAATTCACCCCTCCACTTT
CDR3 protein: CASRVGQTNSPLHF

clone size: .
V gene: TRBV11-2
J gene: TRBJ1-1
D gene: TRBD1
CDR3 DNA: TGTGCCAGCAGCGAACTACCAGGGGGCACTGAAGCTTTCTTT
CDR3 protein: CASSELPGGTEAFF

clone size: .
V gene: TRBV5-1
J gene: TRBJ2-3
D gene: TRBD1
CDR3 DNA: TGCGCCAGCAGCTGGACAGGGGCTGGCACAGATACGCAGTATTTT
CDR3 protein: CASSWTGAGTDTQYF

clone size: .
V gene: TRBV6-5
J gene: TRBJ2-7
D gene: .
CDR3 DNA: TGTGCCAGCAGTACCGGGGAGCACGAGCAGTACTTC
CDR3 protein: CASSTGEHEQYF

clone size: .
V gene: TRBV7-2
J gene: TRBJ1-1
D gene: .
CDR3 DNA: TGTGCCAGCAGCTTAAACAGGGTATCTGAAGCTTTCTTT
CDR3 protein: CASSLNRVSEAFF

clone size: .
V gene: TRBV7-3
J gene: TRBJ1-3
D gene: .
CDR3 DNA: TGTGCCAGCAGCCCGGACAGTACCTCTGGAAACACCATATATTTT
CDR3 protein: CASSPDSTSGNTIYF

clone size: once
V gene: TRBV19
J gene: TRBJ1-5
D gene: .
CDR3 DNA: TGTGCCAGTGCCACAGGGTTAAGGCAGCCCCAGCATTTT
CDR3 protein: CASATGLRQPQHF

clone size: few
V gene: TRBV9
J gene: TRBJ2-7
D gene: TRBD2
CDR3 DNA: TGTGCCAGCAGCGTAGTGGCACCAACTAGCGGGAGGGCCGAGTGGTACGAGCAGTACTTC
CDR3 protein: CASSVVAPTSGRAEWYEQYF

clone size: .
V gene: TRBV11-2
J gene: TRBJ2-2
D gene: .
CDR3 DNA: TGTGCCAGCAGCTTTGTCCCCCTAAACACCGGGGAGCTGTTTTTT
CDR3 protein: CASSFVPLNTGELFF

clone size: .
V gene: TRBV6-5
J gene: TRBJ1-2
D gene: .
CDR3 DNA: TGTGCCAGCAGTAAGACAGTTTCCTATGGCTACACCTTC
CDR3 protein: CASSKTVSYGYTF

clone size: .
V gene: TRBV11-3
J gene: TRBJ2-5
D gene: .
CDR3 DNA: TGTGCCAGCAGCTTAGTATCGGGATCGGAGACCCAGTACTTC
CDR3 protein: CASSLVSGSETQYF

clone size: .
V gene: TRBV27
J gene: TRBJ2-7
D gene: .
CDR3 DNA: TGTGCCAGCAGTTTCCGGGAATCCTACGAGCAGTACTTC
CDR3 protein: CASSFRESYEQYF

clone size: .
V gene: TRBV3-1/TRBV3-2
J gene: TRBJ1-4
D gene: .
CDR3 DNA: TGTGCCAGCAGCCGTAATCTAGCTAATGAAAAACTGTTTTTT
CDR3 protein: CASSRNLANEKLFF

clone size: .
V gene: TRBV5-1
J gene: TRBJ2-3
D gene: TRBD2
CDR3 DNA: TGCGCCAGCAGCTTTGGCAGCGGGAGATCCCCAGATACGCAGTATTTT
CDR3 protein: CASSFGSGRSPDTQYF

clone size: .
V gene: TRBV7-8
J gene: TRBJ2-1
D gene: .
CDR3 DNA: TGTGCCAGCAGCTACTCCCAACCCCGGGTTTCCCACTACAATGAGCAGTTCTTC
CDR3 protein: CASSYSQPRVSHYNEQFF

clone size: .
V gene: TRBV19
J gene: TRBJ1-5
D gene: .
CDR3 DNA: TGTGCCAGTATCCCGGACATATCACTCAATCAGCCCCAGCATTTT
CDR3 protein: CASIPDISLNQPQHF

clone size: .
V gene: TRBV7-2
J gene: TRBJ1-5
D gene: .
CDR3 DNA: TGTGCCAGCAGTTACAGGGATGGCAATCAGCCCCAGCATTTT
CDR3 protein: CASSYRDGNQPQHF

clone size: .
V gene: TRBV18
J gene: TRBJ1-2
D gene: .
CDR3 DNA: TGTGCCAGCTCACCACCGCTGACAGTAGACTATGGCTACACCTTC
CDR3 protein: CASSPPLTVDYGYTF

clone size: .
V gene: TRBV5-6
J gene: TRBJ2-1
D gene: TRBD1
CDR3 DNA: TGTGCCAGCAGCACCCGGCGGACAGGTTACAATGAGCAGTTCTTC
CDR3 protein: CASSTRRTGYNEQFF

clone size: .
V gene: TRBV6-6
J gene: TRBJ1-4
D gene: TRBD1
CDR3 DNA: TGTGCCAGCAGTTACCCCCCGGACAGGGTATTGGAAAAACTGTTTTTT
CDR3 protein: CASSYPPDRVLEKLFF

clone size: once
V gene: TRBV28
J gene: TRBJ1-1
D gene: TRBD1
CDR3 DNA: TGTGCCAGCAGTCGCGGACAGGGTTTGTTGGCTTTCTTT
CDR3 protein: CASSRGQGLLAFF

clone size: few
V gene: TRBV21-1
J gene: TRBJ2-7
D gene: .
CDR3 DNA: TGTGCCAGCAGCACCTTCCCCGCGGACAGGGGGGATTGCTCCTACGAGCAGTACTTC
CDR3 protein: CASSTFPADRGDCSYEQYF

clone size: .
V gene: TRBV9
J gene: TRBJ2-5
D gene: .
CDR3 DNA: TGTGCCAGCAGCGTAGCGGGACTCAATGCGGAGACCCAGTACTTC
CDR3 protein: CASSVAGLNAETQYF

clone size: once
V gene: TRBV24-1
J gene: TRBJ2-3
D gene: .
CDR3 DNA: TGTGCCACCAGTGATTTTGGTCGACTAACGCAGTATTTT
CDR3 protein: CATSDFGRLTQYF

clone size: .
V gene: TRBV19
J gene: TRBJ1-5
D gene: .
CDR3 DNA: TGTGCCAGTAGTCAACAGGGCGGGCGTCAGCCCCAGCATTTT
CDR3 protein: CASSQQGGRQPQHF

clone size: .
V gene: TRBV5-6
J gene: TRBJ2-5
D gene: TRBD1
CDR3 DNA: TGTGCCAGCAGCCACAGACAGGGAACAGAGACCCAGTACTTC
CDR3 protein: CASSHRQGTETQYF

clone size: .
V gene: TRBV7-3
J gene: TRBJ2-4
D gene: TRBD1
CDR3 DNA: TGTGCCAGCAGCCAACAAGGGGTCGTGGGGACAGGGAACATTCAGTACTTC
CDR3 protein: CASSQQGVVGTGNIQYF

clone size: .
V gene: TRBV7-9
J gene: TRBJ1-2
D gene: .
CDR3 DNA: TGTGCCAGCAGCTTAGGGCTCGGGAAGATAGCCACCTTC
CDR3 protein: CASSLGLGKIATF

clone size: .
V gene: TRBV12-5
J gene: TRBJ1-2
D gene: .
CDR3 DNA: TGTGCTAGTGGTTTGTACAGAATGGCTGGCTACACCTTC
CDR3 protein: CASGLYRMAGYTF

clone size: .
V gene: TRBV4-3
J gene: TRBJ1-3
D gene: .
CDR3 DNA: TGCGCCAGCAGCCAAGAGACATACGGAAACACCATATATTTT
CDR3 protein: CASSQETYGNTIYF

clone size: .
V gene: TRBV19
J gene: TRBJ2-7
D gene: TRBD2
CDR3 DNA: TGTGCCAGTAGTAAAGCGGGAGTCATCGAGCAGTACTTC
CDR3 protein: CASSKAGVIEQYF

clone size: .
V gene: TRBV7-2
J gene: TRBJ1-6
D gene: TRBD1
CDR3 DNA: TGTGCCAGCAGCTTAGGGGGGACAGGGGGCGGATCACCCCTCCACTTT
CDR3 protein: CASSLGGTGGGSPLHF

clone size: .
V gene: TRBV5-4
J gene: TRBJ2-2
D gene: .
CDR3 DNA: TGTGCCAGCAGCCCTGGGGGGAAAACCGGGGAGCTGTTTTTT
CDR3 protein: CASSPGGKTGELFF

clone size: .
V gene: TRBV20-1
J gene: TRBJ2-5
D gene: .
CDR3 DNA: TGCAGTGCTAGTTTCCCCCCACAAGAGACCCAGTACTTC
CDR3 protein: CSASFPPQETQYF

clone size: .
V gene: TRBV7-3
J gene: TRBJ1-2
D gene: TRBD1
CDR3 DNA: TGTGCCAGCAGCACGGGGACAGACTATGGCTACACCTTC
CDR3 protein: CASSTGTDYGYTF

clone size: .
V gene: TRBV7-2
J gene: TRBJ2-1
D gene: .
CDR3 DNA: TGTGCCAGCAGCCAAGCAAGAAATGAGCAGTTCTTC
CDR3 protein: CASSQARNEQFF

clone size: .
V gene: TRBV7-2
J gene: TRBJ2-3
D gene: TRBD2
CDR3 DNA: TGTGCCAGCGTAGCGGGGGGCTACACAGATACGCAGTATTTT
CDR3 protein: CASVAGGYTDTQYF

clone size: .
V gene: TRBV11-3
J gene: TRBJ2-7
D gene: TRBD2
CDR3 DNA: TGTGCCAGCAGCTTAATCGGCGGGAGTCTCGAGCAGTACTTC
CDR3 protein: CASSLIGGSLEQYF

clone size: .
V gene: TRBV18
J gene: TRBJ2-1
D gene: .
CDR3 DNA: TGTGCCAGCTCATCTCAGGGTAAGCCCTATAATGAGCAGTTCTTC
CDR3 protein: CASSSQGKPYNEQFF

clone size: .
V gene: TRBV12-5
J gene: TRBJ2-3
D gene: TRBD1
CDR3 DNA: TGTGCTAGTGGTGTGGGACAGATAGATACGCAGTATTTT
CDR3 protein: CASGVGQIDTQYF

clone size: .
V gene: TRBV7-2
J gene: TRBJ2-3
D gene: TRBD1
CDR3 DNA: TGTGCCAGCAGCCCCAAAGGACAGGGTAACACAGATACGCAGTATTTT
CDR3 protein: CASSPKGQGNTDTQYF

clone size: .
V gene: TRBV6-1
J gene: TRBJ2-1
D gene: .
CDR3 DNA: TGTGCCAGCAGTGAAGCTCCGATAAGCGGGAATGAGCAGTTCTTC
CDR3 protein: CASSEAPISGNEQFF

clone size: .
V gene: TRBV7-9
J gene: TRBJ2-3
D gene: TRBD2
CDR3 DNA: TGTGCCAGCAGCTTACTAGGGGGACTAGCGGGGATGAGCACAGATACGCAGTATTTT
CDR3 protein: CASSLLGGLAGMSTDTQYF

clone size: once
V gene: TRBV7-2
J gene: TRBJ2-7
D gene: TRBD1
CDR3 DNA: TGTGCCAGCAGCCTCCTACAGGGGAGCCACGAGCAGTACTTC
CDR3 protein: CASSLLQGSHEQYF

clone size: .
V gene: TRBV6-2/TRBV6-3
J gene: TRBJ2-7
D gene: .
CDR3 DNA: TGTGCCAGCAGTTACCAGATGGACGAGCAGTACTTC
CDR3 protein: CASSYQMDEQYF